This T cell receptor (beta chain) is drawn from a study of OX40 agonist ivuxolimab in advanced cancers. Study-wide findings and caveats: Normalized expansion of T-cell clones was also low for some nonresponders.

In regard to this clone: Antigen unknown.

Measured with immunoSEQ multiplex PCR; TCRdb has only the in-frame clones, and not every one. In the table there are roughly 40,000 clones, approximately 75% of which are singletons. CDR1 SGHRS and CDR2 YFSETQ come from the germline V gene. The CDR3 is 15 residues long. V lost 2 bases to trimming and J lost 0 bases, with 8 bases between them. The gene calls are TRBV5-1 and TRBJ2-2; weak D call: TRBD2 (6 bases). The TCR sequence derives from an adult with an advanced solid tumor such as melanoma, head and neck, liver or kidney cancer. Sequenced here: CD4+ or CD8+ T cells sorted from blood, sampled in a trial of the OX40 agonist ivuxolimab. CDR3 region: CASSFLAANTGELFF. The CDR3 DNA sequence: TGCGCCAGCAGCTTCTTAGCGGCGAACACCGGGGAGCTGTTTTTT.